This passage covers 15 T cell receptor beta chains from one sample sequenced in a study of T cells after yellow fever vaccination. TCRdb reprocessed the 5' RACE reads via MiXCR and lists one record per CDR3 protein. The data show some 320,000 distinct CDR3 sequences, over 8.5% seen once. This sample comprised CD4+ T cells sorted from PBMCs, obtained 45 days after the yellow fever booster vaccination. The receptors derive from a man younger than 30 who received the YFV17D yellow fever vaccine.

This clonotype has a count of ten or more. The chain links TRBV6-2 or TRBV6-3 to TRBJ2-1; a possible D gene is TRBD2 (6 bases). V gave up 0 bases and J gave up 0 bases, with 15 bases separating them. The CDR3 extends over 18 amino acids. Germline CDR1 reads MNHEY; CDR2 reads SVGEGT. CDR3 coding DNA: TGTGCCAGCAGTTACTCGAGGATAGGGAGGTTCTCCTACAATGAGCAGTTCTTC. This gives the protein CASSYSRIGRFSYNEQFF.

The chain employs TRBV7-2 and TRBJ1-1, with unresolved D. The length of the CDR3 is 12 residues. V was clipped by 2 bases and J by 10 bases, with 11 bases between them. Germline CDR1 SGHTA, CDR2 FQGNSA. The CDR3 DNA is TGTGCCAGCAGCTTATTTTCCGTGGCAGCTTTCTTT. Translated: CASSLFSVAAFF.

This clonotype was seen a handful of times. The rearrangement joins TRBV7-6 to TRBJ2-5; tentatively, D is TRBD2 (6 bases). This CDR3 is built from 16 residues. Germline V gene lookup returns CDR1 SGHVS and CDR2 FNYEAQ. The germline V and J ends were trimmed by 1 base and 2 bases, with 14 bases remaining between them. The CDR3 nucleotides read TGTGCCAGCAGCTTAGTCGGGGCGGGGCCACAAGAGACCCAGTACTTC. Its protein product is CASSLVGAGPQETQYF.

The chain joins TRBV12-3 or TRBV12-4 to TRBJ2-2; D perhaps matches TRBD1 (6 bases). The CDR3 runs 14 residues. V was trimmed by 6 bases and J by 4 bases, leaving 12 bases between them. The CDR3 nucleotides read TGTGCCAGCAGCCTGGACAGTACCACCGGGGAGCTGTTTTTT. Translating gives CASSLDSTTGELFF.

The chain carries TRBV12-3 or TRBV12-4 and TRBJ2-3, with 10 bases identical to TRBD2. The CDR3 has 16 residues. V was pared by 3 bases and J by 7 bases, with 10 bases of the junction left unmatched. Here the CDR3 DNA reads TGTGCCAGCAGTTTCCCTAGCGGGGGAGTAGGTAATACGCAGTATTTT. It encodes CASSFPSGGVGNTQYF.

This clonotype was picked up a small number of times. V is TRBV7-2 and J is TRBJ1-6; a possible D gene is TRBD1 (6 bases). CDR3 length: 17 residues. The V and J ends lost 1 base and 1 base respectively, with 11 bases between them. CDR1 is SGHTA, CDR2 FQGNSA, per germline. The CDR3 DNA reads TGTGCCAGCAGCTTAGTAGGGGGGGCGTCCTATAATTCACCCCTCCACTTT. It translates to CASSLVGGASYNSPLHF.

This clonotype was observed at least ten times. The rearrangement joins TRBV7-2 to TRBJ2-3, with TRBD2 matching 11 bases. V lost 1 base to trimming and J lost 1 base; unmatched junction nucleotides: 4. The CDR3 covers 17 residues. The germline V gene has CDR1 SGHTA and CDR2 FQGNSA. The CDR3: CASSLGVSGGGTDTQYF. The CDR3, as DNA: TGTGCCAGCAGCTTAGGTGTTAGCGGGGGGGGCACAGATACGCAGTATTTT. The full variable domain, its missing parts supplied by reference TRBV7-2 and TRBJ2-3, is GAGVSQSPSNKVTEKGKDVELRCDPISGHTALYWYRQSLGQGLEFLIYFQGNSAPDKSGLPSDRFSAERTGGSVSTLTIQRTQQEDSAVYLCASSLGVSGGGTDTQYFGPGTRLTVL.

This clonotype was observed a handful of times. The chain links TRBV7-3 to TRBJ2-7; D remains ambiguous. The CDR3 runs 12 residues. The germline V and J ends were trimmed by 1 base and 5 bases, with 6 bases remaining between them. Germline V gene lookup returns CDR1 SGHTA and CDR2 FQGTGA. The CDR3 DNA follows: TGTGCCAGCAGCTTAAAGGGTCACGAGCAGTACGTC. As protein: CASSLKGHEQYV.

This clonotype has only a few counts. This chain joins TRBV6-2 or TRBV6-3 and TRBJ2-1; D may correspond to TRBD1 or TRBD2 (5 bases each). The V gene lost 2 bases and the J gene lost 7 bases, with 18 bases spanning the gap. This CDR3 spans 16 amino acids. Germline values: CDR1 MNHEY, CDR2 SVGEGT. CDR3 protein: CASSYNLRDETNEQFF. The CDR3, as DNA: TGTGCCAGCAGTTACAATTTGAGGGACGAAACGAATGAGCAGTTCTTC.

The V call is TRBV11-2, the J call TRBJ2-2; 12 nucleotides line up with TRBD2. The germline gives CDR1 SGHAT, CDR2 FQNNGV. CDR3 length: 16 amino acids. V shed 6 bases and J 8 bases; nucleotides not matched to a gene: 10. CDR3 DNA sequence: TGTGCCAGCAGACCCGGACTAGCGGGGTTATGGGGGGAGCTGTTTTTT. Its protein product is CASRPGLAGLWGELFF. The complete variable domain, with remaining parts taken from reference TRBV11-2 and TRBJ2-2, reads EAGVAQSPRYKIIEKRQSVAFWCNPISGHATLYWYQQILGQGPKLLIQFQNNGVVDDSQLPKDRFSAERLKGVDSTLKIQPAKLEDSAVYLCASRPGLAGLWGELFFGEGSRLTVL.

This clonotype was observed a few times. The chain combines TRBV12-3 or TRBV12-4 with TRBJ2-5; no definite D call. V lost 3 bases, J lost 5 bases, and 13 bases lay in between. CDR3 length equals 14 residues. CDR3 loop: CASSFPHTRETQYF. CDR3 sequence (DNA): TGTGCCAGCAGTTTTCCGCATACGCGGGAGACCCAGTACTTC.

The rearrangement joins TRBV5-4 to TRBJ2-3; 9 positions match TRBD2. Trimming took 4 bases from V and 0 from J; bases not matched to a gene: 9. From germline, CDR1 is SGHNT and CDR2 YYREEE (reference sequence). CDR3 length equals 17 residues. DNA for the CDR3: TGTGCCAGCAGCCTAGTTAGCGGGAGACCTAGCACAGATACGCAGTATTTT. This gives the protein CASSLVSGRPSTDTQYF. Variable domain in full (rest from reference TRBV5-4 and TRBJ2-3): ETGVTQSPTHLIKTRGQQVTLRCSSQSGHNTVSWYQQALGQGPQFIFQYYREEENGRGNFPPRFSGLQFPNYSSELNVNALELDDSALYLCASSLVSGRPSTDTQYFGPGTRLTVL.

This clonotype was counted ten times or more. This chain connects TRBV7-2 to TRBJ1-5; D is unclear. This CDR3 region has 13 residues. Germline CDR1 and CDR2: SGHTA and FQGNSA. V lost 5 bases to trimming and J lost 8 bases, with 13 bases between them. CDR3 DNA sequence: TGTGCCAGCAGCAAGGGCCCTCAAGAGCCCCAGCATTTT. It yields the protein CASSKGPQEPQHF.

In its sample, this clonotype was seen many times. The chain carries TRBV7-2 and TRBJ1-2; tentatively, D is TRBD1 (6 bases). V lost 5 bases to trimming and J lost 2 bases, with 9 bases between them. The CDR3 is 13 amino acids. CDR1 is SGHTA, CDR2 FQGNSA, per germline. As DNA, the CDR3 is TGTGCCAGCAGCCCGGACAGCAACTATGGCTACACCTTC. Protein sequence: CASSPDSNYGYTF.

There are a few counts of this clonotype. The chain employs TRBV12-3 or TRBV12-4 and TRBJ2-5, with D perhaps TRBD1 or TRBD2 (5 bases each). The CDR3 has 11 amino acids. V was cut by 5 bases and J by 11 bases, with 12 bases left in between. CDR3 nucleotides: TGTGCCAGCAGTCAAACGGGGCGTCAGTACTTC. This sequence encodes CASSQTGRQYF.